This T cell receptor (beta chain) originates from a study of identical twins. Between the trimmed V and J ends, which lost 6 bases and 8 bases, there was a span of 12 bases. This CDR3 region has 11 residues. Looked up from germline, CDR1 is SQVTM and CDR2 is ANQGSEA. TCRdb redid the calling of the 5' RACE reads with MiXCR, one entry per CDR3 protein. The sample contains about 730,000 distinct CDR3 sequences, over 20% of which appear only once. The sample was also reused in another study, on T cells expressing NK-cell markers. That paper states: It was sorted CD3+CD56+NKG2C+, CD3+CD56+NKG2C- and CD3+CD56-NKG2C+ T cells that supplied the TCR beta repertoires.

The sequence was collected from a woman in her late teens or twenties in good health. This sequence joins TRBV29-1 and TRBJ2-3; the D gene is possibly TRBD2 (5 bases). Sequencing used PBMCs. In DNA, the CDR3 is TGCAGCGTGGCTGCGGGCGGTACGCAGTATTTT. Protein sequence: CSVAAGGTQYF.